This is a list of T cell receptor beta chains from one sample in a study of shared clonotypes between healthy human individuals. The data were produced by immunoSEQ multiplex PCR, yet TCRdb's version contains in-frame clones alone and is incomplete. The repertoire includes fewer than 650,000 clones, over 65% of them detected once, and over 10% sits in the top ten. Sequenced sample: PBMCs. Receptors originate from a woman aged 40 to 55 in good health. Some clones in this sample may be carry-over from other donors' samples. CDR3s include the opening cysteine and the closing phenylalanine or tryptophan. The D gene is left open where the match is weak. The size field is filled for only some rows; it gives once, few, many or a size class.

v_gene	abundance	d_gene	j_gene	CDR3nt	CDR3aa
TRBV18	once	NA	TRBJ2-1	TGTGCCAGCTCACCACGCGACGGGAGCTCCTACAATGAGCAGTTCTTC	CASSPRDGSSYNEQFF
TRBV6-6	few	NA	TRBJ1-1	TGTGCCAGCAGATTCGCTGGTTCGGCGAACACTGAAGCTTTCTTT	CASRFAGSANTEAFF
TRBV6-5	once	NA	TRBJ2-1	TGTGCCAGCGGGCCCTCCCTCATCAATGAGCAGTTCTTC	CASGPSLINEQFF
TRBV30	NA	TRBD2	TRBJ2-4	TGTGCCTGGGCCCCAGCGGGATCGAGGAACATTCAGTACTTC	CAWAPAGSRNIQYF
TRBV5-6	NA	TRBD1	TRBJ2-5	TGTGCCAGCAGTCCGTTTGACAGGGGAAGAAAAGAGACCCAGTACTTC	CASSPFDRGRKETQYF
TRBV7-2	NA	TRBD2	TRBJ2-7	TGTGCCAGCAGCTTAGTTCCGGGACTAGCGGACCCCTACGAGCAGTACTTC	CASSLVPGLADPYEQYF
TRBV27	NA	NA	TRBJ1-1	TGTGCCAGCAGTTTATTTAACAGGAAGAACACTGAAGCTTTCTTT	CASSLFNRKNTEAFF
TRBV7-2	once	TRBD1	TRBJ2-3	TGTGCCAGCAGGTCAGGGGGAAACACAGATACGCAGTATTTT	CASRSGGNTDTQYF
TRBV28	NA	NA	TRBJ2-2	TGTGCCAGTAAGCAACAGGGTAGGCTAGCCGGGGAGCTGTTTTTT	CASKQQGRLAGELFF
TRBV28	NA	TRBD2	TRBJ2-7	TGTGCCAGCATCCAAGGCGGGACTAGTCCTAGAGAGCAGTACTTC	CASIQGGTSPREQYF
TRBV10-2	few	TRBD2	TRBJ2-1	TGCGCCAGCGTACTAGCGGGGTACTACAATGAGCAGTTCTTC	CASVLAGYYNEQFF
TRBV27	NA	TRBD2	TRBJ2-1	TGTGCCAGCAGTTTATCAACTAGCGGGAGGGTTGAGCAGTTCTTC	CASSLSTSGRVEQFF
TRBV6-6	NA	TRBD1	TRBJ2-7	TGTGCCAGCAGTTCGGACAGGGTCGGCGAGCAGTACTTC	CASSSDRVGEQYF
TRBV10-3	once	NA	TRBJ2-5	TGTGCCATCGCTTTTGGGGGGCAAGAGACCCAGTACTTC	CAIAFGGQETQYF
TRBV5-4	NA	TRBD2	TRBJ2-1	TGTGCCAGCAGCTTGGAGCGGGGGGCGGATGAGCAGTTCTTC	CASSLERGADEQFF
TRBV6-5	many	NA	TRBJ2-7	TGTGCCAGCAGCCTTGTGGGGGGCTACGAGCAGTACTTC	CASSLVGGYEQYF
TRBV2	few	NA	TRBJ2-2	TGTGCCAGCAGTGATGATGCGACCGGGGAGCTGTTTTTT	CASSDDATGELFF
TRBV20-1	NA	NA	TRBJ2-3	TGCAGTGCTACTACCACAGATACGCAGTATTTT	CSATTTDTQYF
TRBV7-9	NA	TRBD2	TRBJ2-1	TGTGCCAGCAGCGAGACGCTAGCGGCCTACAATGAGCAGTTCTTC	CASSETLAAYNEQFF
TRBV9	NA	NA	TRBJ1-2	TGTGCCAGCAGCCCGAGGGGTGCCAACTATGGCTACACCTTC	CASSPRGANYGYTF
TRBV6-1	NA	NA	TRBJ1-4	TGTGCCAGCGCCGGAGACCGTGGGGAAAAACTGTTTTTT	CASAGDRGEKLFF
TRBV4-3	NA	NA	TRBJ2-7	TGCGCCAGCAGCCAAACTAGCTTGTCGAGCTCCTACGAGCAGTACTTC	CASSQTSLSSSYEQYF
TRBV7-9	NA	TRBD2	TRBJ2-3	TGTGCCAGCAGCCCACGGGGAGCGGGAGACACAGATACGCAGTATTTT	CASSPRGAGDTDTQYF
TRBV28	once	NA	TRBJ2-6	TGTGCCATTTTTTCCCCCAGCTCTGGGGCCAACGTCCTGACTTTC	CAIFSPSSGANVLTF
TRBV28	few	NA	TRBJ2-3	TGTGCCAGCAGTTTCGGGCAGGGGGGAGTCACAGATACGCAGTATTTT	CASSFGQGGVTDTQYF
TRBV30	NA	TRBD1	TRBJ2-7	TGTGCCTGTTCGCTCGACAGGGGATCGACCTACGAGCAGTACTTC	CACSLDRGSTYEQYF
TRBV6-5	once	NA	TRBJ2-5	TGTGCCAGCAGTAGAAGGGGGAGGGAGACCCAGTACTTC	CASSRRGRETQYF
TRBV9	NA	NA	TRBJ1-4	TGTGCCAGCAGCGTAGCAGGGGTTGGTAATGAAAAACTGTTTTTT	CASSVAGVGNEKLFF
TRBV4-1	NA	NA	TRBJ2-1	TGCGCCAGCAGCCAAGAAAGGGGAGGCAGTGAGCAGTTCTTC	CASSQERGGSEQFF
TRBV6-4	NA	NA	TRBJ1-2	TGTGCCAGCAGTGACTCAGGGGACTATGGCTACACCTTC	CASSDSGDYGYTF
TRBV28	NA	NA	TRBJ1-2	TGTGCCAGCAGAAAGACAGCTAACTATGGCTACACCTTC	CASRKTANYGYTF
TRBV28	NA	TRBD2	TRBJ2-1	TGTGCCAGCCTACGGACCGGGACTAAGAATGAGCAGTTCTTC	CASLRTGTKNEQFF
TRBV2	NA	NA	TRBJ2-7	TGTGCCAGCGAGGGAGATACATCCTACGAGCAGTACTTC	CASEGDTSYEQYF
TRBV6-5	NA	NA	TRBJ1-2	TGTGCCAGCAGTTACTCTGCCGCGGCAGACGATGGCTACACCTTC	CASSYSAAADDGYTF
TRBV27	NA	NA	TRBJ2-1	TGTGCCAGCAGTGCTGGCGGACGTGAGCAGTTCTTC	CASSAGGREQFF
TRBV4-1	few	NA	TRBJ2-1	TGCGCCAGCAGCCACTTCCACAGCTCCTACAATGAGCAGTTCTTC	CASSHFHSSYNEQFF
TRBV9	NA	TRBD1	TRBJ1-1	TGTGCCAGCAGCGTATCGACAGGGCGGACTGAAGCTTTCTTT	CASSVSTGRTEAFF
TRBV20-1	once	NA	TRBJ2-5	TGCAGTGCTCCACAGCAAGAGACCCAGTACTTC	CSAPQQETQYF